This T cell receptor (beta chain) was captured by sequencing in a study of shared clonotypes between healthy human individuals. Background on the study: The composition of the donors was a couple of women and three men aged 18 to 49. The plates for each donor numbered three CD4 naive, three CD4 memory, two CD8 naive and one CD8 memory. Overall study results and limits: Estimated clonotype richness was generally higher in naive than memory subsets. Sharing of clonotypes among donors was expected to vary with sequencing depth.

The V end was cut by 2 bases, the J end by 5 bases, with 26 bases between. This CDR3 comprises 18 residues. Method: immunoSEQ multiplex PCR; TCRdb's copy keeps in-frame clones and lacks some. The sample shows about 770,000 clones, roughly 72% of them seen only once. This clone occurred a few times. What it recognizes is unknown. The TCR originated in a woman under 40 in good health. This rearrangement joins TRBV5-7 to TRBJ2-7, with D uncertain. TRBV5-7 is classed as an ORF, of uncertain function. The material sequenced was memory CD4+ T cells sorted from blood. This sample's subset: CD45RA-negative fraction. CDR3 DNA sequence: TGTGCCAGCAGCTTCCAACCCTATGGTGGCTGGTCAGACCACGAGCAGTACTTC. Encoded protein: CASSFQPYGGWSDHEQYF.